This T cell receptor beta chain was captured in a study of blood T cell repertoires in COVID-19. Study at large: Some COVID-19 samples were acute and others convalescent; all came from the United States, Italy and Spain. The analysed material was cDNA or gDNA that came from T cells, B-cell-depleted T cells, or PBMCs.

The trim removed 5 bases at V and 4 bases at J, leaving 9 bases unmatched. The germline CDR1 and CDR2 sequences are SGHTA and FQGTGA. The CDR3 is made up of 16 amino acids. As handled by the study authors: Cell counts per sample came from amplifying reference gene primers. This table comes from immunoSEQ multiplex PCR, and its TCRdb copy is limited to in-frame clones, with some not included. V, J and clone size are taken as reported in that table, and D and trimming were inferred from the DNA itself. The sample records a few hundred thousand clones, approximately 82% being singletons. This chain connects TRBV7-3 to TRBJ2-5; 11 positions agree with TRBD1. Sequenced sample: peripheral blood. The receptor comes from a woman between 45 and 65 years old with acute or convalescent COVID-19. CDR3 DNA sequence: TGTGCCAGCAGCCTCTCCGGGACAGGGGGACGAGAGACCCAGTACTTC. It encodes CASSLSGTGGRETQYF.